Listed here are 11 T cell receptor beta chains from one sample, sequenced in a study of blood T cells in healthy people across ages. A second PCR of about 6 to 12 cycles used a sample-barcoded 5' primer and a J-beta primer mix. TCRdb analysed the 5' RACE reads with MiXCR anew, one entry per CDR3 protein. The sample includes roughly 1.6 million distinct CDR3 sequences, 34% seen only once; the top ten take around 11%. Sequenced: blood. The receptor set was obtained from a woman aged 25 to 39 in good health.

The chain recombines TRBV20-1 with TRBJ2-7; no firm D call. Germline assignment: CDR1 DFQATT and CDR2 SNEGSKA (reference sequence). The V and J ends lost 4 bases and 1 base respectively, with 20 bases between them. The CDR3 runs 16 residues. CDR3 in amino acids: CSAKEITAVWSYEQYF. CDR3 nucleotide sequence: TGCAGTGCTAAAGAGATAACTGCGGTCTGGTCCTACGAGCAGTACTTC.

The chain couples TRBV20-1 to TRBJ2-1, with 15 positions matching TRBD2. Germline V gives CDR1 DFQATT, CDR2 SNEGSKA (reference sequence). This CDR3 is 19 amino acids long. V trimming: 3 bases; J trimming: 0 bases; junction bases outside the gene matches: 9. In DNA, the CDR3 is TGCAGTGCTAGGGGACAAGGGACTAGCGGGAGGAACTCCTACAATGAGCAGTTCTTC. The encoded protein is CSARGQGTSGRNSYNEQFF.

The chain couples TRBV4-1 to TRBJ2-1; 15 nucleotides line up with TRBD2. V gave up 8 bases and J gave up 1 base; unmatched junction bases: 12. The CDR3 consists of 19 residues. The germline V gene encodes CDR1 MGHRA and CDR2 YSYEKL. The CDR3 DNA sequence: TGCGCCAGCGCCCGAGGACTAGCGGGGGGGCCAACTTCCTACAATGAGCAGTTCTTC. Protein sequence: CASARGLAGGPTSYNEQFF.

This clonotype showed up just a few times. The gene calls are TRBV28 and TRBJ2-3; 9 positions match TRBD1. CDR3 length equals 15 residues. The junction had 11 bases not matched to a gene; V was cut back by 5 bases and J by 8 bases. Germline V gives CDR1 MDHEN, CDR2 SYDVKM. DNA for the CDR3: TGTGCCAGCAGTCAACCGGGACAGGGTGAGCGTACGCAGTATTTT. It translates to CASSQPGQGERTQYF.

The genes are TRBV12-3 or TRBV12-4 and TRBJ1-5; 11 bases align to TRBD1. The CDR3 extends over 15 amino acids. J was trimmed by 4 bases and V by 6 bases; bases with no gene match: 5. DNA for the CDR3: TGTGCCAGCAGCTTTGGGACAGGGGGGAATCAGCCCCAGCATTTT. As protein: CASSFGTGGNQPQHF.

This clonotype was found a few times. The chain employs TRBV6-5 and TRBJ2-6, with D maybe TRBD2 (7 bases). Germline V gives CDR1 MNHEY, CDR2 SVGAGI. There are 16 residues in the CDR3. Trimming removed 0 bases from V and 3 bases from J, with 9 bases in between. The CDR3 is CASSYSGGRGANVLTF. CDR3 in DNA: TGTGCCAGCAGTTACTCGGGGGGGCGTGGGGCCAACGTCCTGACTTTC.

The V gene is TRBV12-3 or TRBV12-4, the J gene TRBJ2-1, with D perhaps TRBD2 (6 bases). The CDR3 totals 15 residues. With 6 bases removed from V and 6 bases from J, the gap between germline ends came to 18 bases. CDR3 bases: TGTGCCAGCAGGGAACACGGGAGCCCTAGCAATGAGCAGTTCTTC. It encodes CASREHGSPSNEQFF.

CDR3 loop: CASAWGQSNTEAFF. CDR3 nucleotide sequence: TGTGCCAGCGCCTGGGGACAGTCGAACACTGAAGCTTTCTTT. V is TRBV5-5 and J is TRBJ1-1, with 7 bases fitting TRBD1. J lost 1 base, V lost 7 bases, and 7 bases had no gene match. The CDR3 length is 14 residues. Germline V CDR1 and CDR2: SGHKS, YYEKEE (reference sequence).

The rearrangement uses TRBV20-1 and TRBJ1-4; 8 bases align to TRBD1. The CDR3 totals 16 residues. CDR1 and CDR2 (germline): DFQATT, SNEGSKA (reference sequence). J lost 5 bases, V lost 2 bases, and 10 bases had no gene match. CDR3: CSARSTQGGENEKLFF. The CDR3 nucleotides are TGCAGTGCTAGATCAACACAGGGGGGGGAAAATGAAAAACTGTTTTTT.

The chain is built from TRBV10-3 and TRBJ2-7; 7 nucleotides line up with TRBD1. J lost 2 bases, V lost 0 bases, and 10 bases had no gene match. This CDR3 region has 17 residues. CDR1 is ENHRY and CDR2 is SYGVKD in the germline V gene. Here the CDR3 reads CAISESSTDRSTYEQYF. The CDR3 nucleotides read TGTGCCATCAGTGAGTCCTCGACGGACAGGTCAACCTACGAGCAGTACTTC.

This clonotype was picked up one time. An end of the junction differs from the germline gene, which may be a read error. The chain has TRBV4-1 and TRBJ2-1, with D unresolved. The CDR3 has 16 residues. The germline V gene encodes CDR1 MGHRA and CDR2 YSYEKL. The CDR3 sequence: CASSPNPASSYDEQFF. CDR3 bases: TGCGCCAGCAGCCCCAACCCGGCGAGCTCCTACGATGAGCAGTTCTTC.